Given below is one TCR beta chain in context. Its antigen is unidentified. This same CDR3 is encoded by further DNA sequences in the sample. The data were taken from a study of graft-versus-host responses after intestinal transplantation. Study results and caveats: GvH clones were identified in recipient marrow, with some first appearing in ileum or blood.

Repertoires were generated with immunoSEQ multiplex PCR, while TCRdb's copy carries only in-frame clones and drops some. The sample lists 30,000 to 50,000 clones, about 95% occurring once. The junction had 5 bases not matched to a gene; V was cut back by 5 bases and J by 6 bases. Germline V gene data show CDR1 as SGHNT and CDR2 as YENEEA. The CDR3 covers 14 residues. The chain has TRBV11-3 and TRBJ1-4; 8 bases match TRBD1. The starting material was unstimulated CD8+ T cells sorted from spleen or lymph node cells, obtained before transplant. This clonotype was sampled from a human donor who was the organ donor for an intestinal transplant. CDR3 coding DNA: TGTGCCAGCAGCCGAGGGACAGGAGATGAAAAACTGTTTTTT. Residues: CASSRGTGDEKLFF.